A single sample gave rise to the 27 T cell receptor beta chains below, sequenced in a study of blood T cells in healthy people across ages. A sample-barcoded 5' primer and a J-beta primer mix were used in a second PCR of roughly 6 to 11 cycles. TCRdb analysed the 5' RACE reads with MiXCR anew, one entry per CDR3 protein. The sample contains under 2 million distinct CDR3 sequences, 30% to 35% of which appear only once. The material sequenced was blood. The receptors were gathered from a woman between 25 and 40 years old in good health.

This clonotype was recorded a few times. The chain recombines TRBV28 with TRBJ1-2; 7 bases fit TRBD1. The CDR3 is 15 amino acids. Trimming removed 5 bases from V and 3 bases from J; junction bases left unmatched: 9. CDR1 and CDR2 from the germline V gene are MDHEN and SYDVKM. The CDR3 DNA follows: TGTGCCAGCAGTCCATACCCCGGGACAGACTATGGCTACACCTTC. Its protein product is CASSPYPGTDYGYTF.

A note on this clonotype: This could be a read error, since a much larger clone is one nucleotide away. V gene TRBV12-3 or TRBV12-4 combines with J gene TRBJ2-1; no reliable D call. The CDR3 contains 15 residues. The CDR3 sequence: CASSPTDVNYNERFF. The DNA for the CDR3 is TGTGCCAGCAGTCCCACCGACGTGAACTACAATGAGCGGTTCTTC.

The V and J genes are TRBV29-1 and TRBJ2-5, with a tentative D call TRBD1 (6 bases). Looked up from germline, CDR1 is SQVTM and CDR2 is ANQGSEA. The CDR3 covers 16 residues. V dropped 7 bases and J dropped 11 bases, with 32 bases sitting between them. CDR3 nucleotide sequence: TGCAGCGCGGACAGAAATTACAGAGTGGCTAACTACGAACAGTACTTC. Translation gives CSADRNYRVANYEQYF.

This clonotype was seen many times. The gene calls are TRBV29-1 and TRBJ2-5, with no clear D. The CDR3 covers 13 residues. Trimming cost V 1 base and J 5 bases, with 11 bases left between them. CDR1 is SQVTM and CDR2 is ANQGSEA in the germline V gene. DNA for the CDR3: TGCAGCGTTGAAGCAGAGTACTGGGAGACCCAGTACTTC. Its translation is CSVEAEYWETQYF.

This clonotype showed up just a few times. In DNA form, the CDR3 reads TGTGCCAGCAGCCCGCTCGCCGGGAATTCCTACAATGAGCAGTTCTTC. Its translation: CASSPLAGNSYNEQFF. This rearrangement joins TRBV14 to TRBJ2-1; D might be TRBD2 (5 bases). With 4 bases removed from V and 1 base from J, the gap between germline ends came to 14 bases. CDR3 length equals 16 residues. The germline V gene has CDR1 SGHDN and CDR2 FVKESK.

The V and J genes are TRBV19 and TRBJ2-3; D call uncertain. Trimming pared 5 bases from V and 0 bases from J, leaving 9 bases between. Germline V gene sequence: CDR1 LNHDA, CDR2 SQIVND (reference sequence). The CDR3 covers 14 residues. CDR3 sequence reads: CASSSLRSTDTQYF. CDR3 in DNA: TGTGCCAGTAGTTCGTTACGGAGCACAGATACGCAGTATTTT.

This clonotype was detected a few times. The V call is TRBV7-2, the J call TRBJ2-7, with 10 positions matching TRBD2. The CDR3 spans 15 residues. Germline CDR1 is SGHTA and CDR2 is FQGNSA. J was trimmed by 4 bases and V by 5 bases; bases with no gene match: 8. CDR3 nucleotides: TGTGCCAGCAGCACCTGGACTAGCGGAAAGTACGAGCAGTACTTC. Translated, it gives CASSTWTSGKYEQYF.

This clonotype was picked up a small number of times. The chain uses TRBV29-1 and TRBJ2-3; 9 bases map to TRBD1. Per germline, CDR1 SQVTM and CDR2 ANQGSEA. The junction had 8 bases not matched to a gene; V was cut back by 2 bases and J by 5 bases. This CDR3 is 15 amino acids long. The CDR3 region has the DNA TGCAGCGTTGAATTGGGACAGGGTGTGGGAGATACGCAGTATTTT. Residues: CSVELGQGVGDTQYF.

This clonotype has just a few counts. The CDR3 bases are TGTGCCAGCAGCTACCCGGGACTAGCGGGAGGCCATATCTCCCCGGGCGATGAGCAGTTCTTC. Translating gives CASSYPGLAGGHISPGDEQFF. The V call is TRBV11-1, the J call TRBJ2-1, with 15 bases lining up with TRBD2. Germline V gene lookup returns CDR1 SGHAT and CDR2 FQDESV (reference sequence). The CDR3 length is 21 residues. Unmatched junction bases numbered 21, after V lost 4 bases and J lost 8 bases.

The rearrangement uses TRBV19 and TRBJ2-1, with D maybe TRBD1 (7 bases). V was pared by 5 bases and J by 8 bases, with 16 bases between. Germline CDR1 and CDR2: LNHDA and SQIVND (reference sequence). The CDR3 runs to 14 residues. CDR3 protein: CASSDAGQSYEQFF. The CDR3 nucleotides read TGTGCCAGTAGTGACGCGGGACAGAGCTATGAGCAGTTCTTC.

This clonotype was seen a handful of times. The V and J genes are TRBV19 and TRBJ2-4; D unclear. The CDR3 is made up of 14 amino acids. Trimming shortened V by 5 bases and J by 4 bases, and 12 bases separated the two germline ends. Per the germline V gene, CDR1 is LNHDA and CDR2 is SQIVND (reference sequence). The CDR3 coding sequence is TGTGCCAGTAGTCCCATGGGTGCAAAAAACATTCAGTACTTC. Protein product: CASSPMGAKNIQYF. Complete variable domain (other parts from reference TRBV19 and TRBJ2-4): DGGITQSPKYLFRKEGQNVTLSCEQNLNHDAMYWYRQDPGQGLRLIYYSQIVNDFQKGDIAEGYSVSREKKESFPLTVTSAQKNPTAFYLCASSPMGAKNIQYFGAGTRLSVL.

This clonotype has a handful of counts. This chain joins TRBV15 and TRBJ2-2; maybe TRBD1 (5 bases). In germline, CDR1 is LNHNV, CDR2 YYDKDF (reference sequence). V dropped 0 bases and J dropped 3 bases, with 8 bases sitting between them. This CDR3 is built from 15 residues. CDR3 DNA sequence: TGTGCCACCAGCAGAGATTTCAGGGACACCGGGGAGCTGTTTTTT. Its protein product is CATSRDFRDTGELFF.

V and J are TRBV11-2 and TRBJ2-5; 8 nucleotides line up with TRBD1. Per germline, CDR1 SGHAT and CDR2 FQNNGV. The CDR3 runs to 14 residues. J gave up 4 bases and V 4 bases, and 5 bases lay outside the gene matches. The CDR3 DNA reads TGTGCCAGCAGCTCTCCCAGGGGGCTAGAGACCCAGTACTTC. Protein: CASSSPRGLETQYF.

About this clonotype: An end of the junction does not agree with germline; a read error may underlie this. CDR3 nucleotides: TGTGCCAGCAGCCCCCCTAGGGGCGAGCGGTACTTC. It encodes CASSPPRGERYF. V gene TRBV7-2 combines with J gene TRBJ2-7; maybe TRBD1 (5 bases). Germline lookup yields CDR1 SGHTA and CDR2 FQGNSA. The CDR3 contains 12 residues.

This clonotype was counted a few times. The gene calls are TRBV10-3 and TRBJ1-6; D is ambiguous. Trimming cost V 2 bases and J 7 bases, with 15 bases left between them. The CDR3 sequence is 16 residues long. Germline V gene data show CDR1 as ENHRY and CDR2 as SYGVKD. The chain's CDR3 is CAISEEVIVLNSPLHF. CDR3 DNA: TGTGCCATCAGTGAGGAAGTAATCGTCCTGAATTCACCCCTCCACTTT.

This clonotype turned up a few times. V and J are TRBV4-1 and TRBJ2-6; 7 positions agree with TRBD2. Germline V gene sequence: CDR1 MGHRA, CDR2 YSYEKL. CDR3 length: 17 residues. The V and J ends lost 11 bases and 0 bases, in that order; junction bases with no gene match: 13. The CDR3: CAGALAPWGSGANVLTF. Written as DNA, the CDR3 is TGCGCCGGGGCACTAGCGCCCTGGGGCTCTGGGGCCAACGTCCTGACTTTC.

This clonotype was seen a handful of times. The chain joins TRBV29-1 to TRBJ1-2; D might be TRBD1 (5 bases). Germline V gives CDR1 SQVTM, CDR2 ANQGSEA. The CDR3 has 11 amino acids. With 6 bases removed from V and 4 bases from J, the gap between germline ends came to 9 bases. The DNA of the CDR3 is TGCAGCGTCGGGGACCTCTATGGCTACACCTTC. It specifies CSVGDLYGYTF.

This clonotype occurred once. The J gene is TRBJ1-1, the V gene TRBV6-5; maybe TRBD1 (6 bases). CDR1 MNHEY and CDR2 SVGAGI come from the germline V gene. V lost 4 bases, J lost 5 bases, and 14 bases lay in between. CDR3 length: 14 amino acids. The CDR3 DNA reads as TGTGCCAGCAGTTCAGGGACACGGGTAACTGAAGCTTTCTTT. Amino acid sequence: CASSSGTRVTEAFF.

This clonotype turned up a few times. V gene TRBV24-1 combines with J gene TRBJ2-1; possible D gene TRBD2, 6 bases. Looked up from germline, CDR1 is KGHDR and CDR2 is SFDVKD. The CDR3 extends over 16 amino acids. V was trimmed by 1 base and J by 0 bases, leaving 9 bases between them. The CDR3 region is CATSDFSSGSYNEQFF. The DNA for the CDR3 is TGTGCCACCAGTGATTTTAGTAGCGGCTCCTACAATGAGCAGTTCTTC.

This clonotype occurred a few times. The CDR3 DNA is TGCGCCACGCAGGCGGGAAACACCGGGGAGCTGTTTTTT. This gives the protein CATQAGNTGELFF. The chain recombines TRBV10-1 with TRBJ2-2; tentatively, D is TRBD2 (6 bases). Trimming took 10 bases from V and 2 from J, leaving 11 bases between them. CDR3 length equals 13 residues. The germline V gene encodes CDR1 WNHNN and CDR2 SYGVQD (reference sequence).

This clonotype was recorded a few times. The V gene is TRBV5-1, the J gene TRBJ2-3; no clear D. CDR1 and CDR2 from the germline V gene are SGHRS and YFSETQ. Trimming removed 4 bases from V and 2 bases from J, with 14 bases in between. CDR3 length equals 15 residues. This chain's CDR3 is CASSPLGPHTDTQYF. The CDR3 region has the DNA TGCGCCAGCAGCCCGCTAGGACCTCACACAGATACGCAGTATTTT.

The V and J genes are TRBV12-3 or TRBV12-4 and TRBJ2-1, with D maybe TRBD2 (6 bases). There are 14 residues in the CDR3. Trimming took off 6 bases at V and 12 bases at J, with 21 bases between the two ends. The chain's CDR3 is CASRDGNSGHGQFF. Written as DNA, the CDR3 is TGTGCCAGCAGGGACGGCAACAGCGGGCATGGGCAGTTCTTC.

CDR3 residues: CASSLGGGPSLTGELFF. CDR3 nucleotide sequence: TGCGCCAGCAGCTTGGGCGGGGGGCCCAGTCTCACCGGGGAGCTGTTTTTT. The chain uses TRBV5-1 and TRBJ2-2; 8 nucleotides align to TRBD2. Germline V gives CDR1 SGHRS, CDR2 YFSETQ. V lost 0 bases to trimming and J lost 4 bases; unmatched junction nucleotides: 8. This CDR3 region has 17 residues.

This clonotype was found a few times. The rearrangement links TRBV25-1 to TRBJ2-3, with 7 bases aligning to TRBD2. The CDR3 runs 16 residues. CDR1 is MGHDK, CDR2 SYGVNS, per germline. The V segment lost 1 base and the J segment 0 bases; nucleotides outside the gene matches: 4. The CDR3 sequence is CASSESSGASTDTQYF. The CDR3, as DNA: TGTGCCAGCAGTGAATCCAGCGGGGCTAGCACAGATACGCAGTATTTT. Based on the CDR3 plus reference TRBV25-1 and TRBJ2-3, the full variable domain is EADIYQTPRYLVIGTGKKITLECSQTMGHDKMYWYQQDPGMELHLIHYSYGVNSTEKGDLSSESTVSRIRTEHFPLTLESARPSHTSQYLCASSESSGASTDTQYFGPGTRLTVL.

The gene calls are TRBV3-1 and TRBJ1-4; D remains unclear. The CDR3 runs to 12 residues. Trimming took 1 base from V and 8 from J, leaving 5 bases between them. CDR1 and CDR2 from the germline V gene are LGHDT and YNNKEL (reference sequence). CDR3 sequence (DNA): TGTGCCAGCAGCCAAGGTACAGAAAAACTGTTTTTT. This encodes CASSQGTEKLFF. The complete variable domain, with remaining parts taken from reference TRBV3-1 and TRBJ1-4, reads DTAVSQTPKYLVTQMGNDKSIKCEQNLGHDTMYWYKQDSKKFLKIMFSYNNKELIINETVPNRFSPKSPDKAHLNLHINSLELGDSAVYFCASSQGTEKLFFGSGTQLSVL.

The J gene is TRBJ2-7, the V gene TRBV25-1; possibly TRBD1 or TRBD2 for D (5 bases each). CDR1 and CDR2 (germline): MGHDK, SYGVNS. This CDR3 has 19 amino acids. V was trimmed by 5 bases and J by 0 bases, leaving 26 bases between them. CDR3 nucleotide sequence: TGTGCCAGCAGTCAACCTAACGGGGAGCAGGGTTCTATCTCCTACGAGCAGTACTTC. Translated, it gives CASSQPNGEQGSISYEQYF.

The CDR3 DNA reads as TGTGCCAGCAGCTTTCCGACTGGCGGAGAGACCCAGTACTTC. This sequence encodes CASSFPTGGETQYF. The V call is TRBV7-9, the J call TRBJ2-7, with D uncertain. The last part of the DNA fits TRBJ2-5 better; the J call may be wrong. This CDR3 is built from 14 residues. Germline V gene sequence: CDR1 SEHNR, CDR2 FQNEAQ (reference sequence).